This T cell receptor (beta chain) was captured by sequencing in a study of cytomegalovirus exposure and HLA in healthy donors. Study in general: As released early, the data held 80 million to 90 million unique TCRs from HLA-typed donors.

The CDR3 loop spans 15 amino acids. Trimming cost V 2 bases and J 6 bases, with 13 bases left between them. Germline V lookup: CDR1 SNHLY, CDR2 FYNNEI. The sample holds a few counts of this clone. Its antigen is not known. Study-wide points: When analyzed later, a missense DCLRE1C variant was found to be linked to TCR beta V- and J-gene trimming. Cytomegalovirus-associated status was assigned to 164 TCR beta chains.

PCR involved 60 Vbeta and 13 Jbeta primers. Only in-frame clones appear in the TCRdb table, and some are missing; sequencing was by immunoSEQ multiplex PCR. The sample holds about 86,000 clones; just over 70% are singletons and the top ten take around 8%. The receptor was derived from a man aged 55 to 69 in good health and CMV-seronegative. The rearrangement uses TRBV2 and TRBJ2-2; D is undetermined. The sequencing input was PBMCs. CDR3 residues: CASSESALGPGELFF. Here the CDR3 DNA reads TGTGCCAGCAGTGAATCTGCCTTGGGCCCCGGGGAGCTGTTTTTT.